Below, 22 T cell receptor beta chains from the same sample are listed, as sequenced in a study of cytomegalovirus exposure and HLA in healthy donors (dated by TCRdb to about 2017). The receptor library was made with the immunoSEQ multiplex PCR assay. TCRdb holds this immuneACCESS table with in-frame rearrangements only. Some clones are missing; in checked studies, unresolved V genes explain under half, and the rest has no known cause. Within this sample are 130,000 or so clones, with under 90% of them counted one time only. The ten biggest clones cover 3% to 3.5% of the sample. The sample consisted of PBMCs. Receptors originate from a man aged 25-45 years in good health and CMV-seronegative.

This clone showed up just a few times. The chain has TRBV25-1 and TRBJ1-6, with 7 nucleotides matching TRBD1. The V gene's germline CDR1 is MGHDK and CDR2 SYGVNS. V shed 4 bases, J shed 12 bases, and the junction held 6 bases outside the gene matches. The CDR3 consists of 13 residues. The CDR3 region is CASSGQGPVPLHF. In DNA form, the CDR3 reads TGTGCCAGCAGTGGACAGGGCCCCGTACCCCTCCACTTT.

The rearrangement joins TRBV7-2 to TRBJ1-2; 10 bases line up with TRBD1. Germline CDR1 is SGHTA and CDR2 is FQGNSA. The CDR3 runs 13 residues. J was trimmed by 5 bases and V by 5 bases; bases with no gene match: 2. Here the CDR3 DNA reads TGTGCCAGCAGCGAGGGACAGGGGTATGGCTACACCTTC. Translation gives CASSEGQGYGYTF. Looking up the rest from reference TRBV7-2 and TRBJ1-2 gives the full variable domain: GAGVSQSPSNKVTEKGKDVELRCDPISGHTALYWYRQSLGQGLEFLIYFQGNSAPDKSGLPSDRFSAERTGGSVSTLTIQRTQQEDSAVYLCASSEGQGYGYTFGSGTRLTVV.

This clone has just one count. The chain is built from TRBV5-1 and TRBJ2-2, with 7 positions matching TRBD1. Germline CDR1 is SGHRS and CDR2 is YFSETQ. Trimming took 2 bases from V and 6 from J; bases not matched to a gene: 4. The CDR3 has 14 amino acids. CDR3 amino acids: CASSLRQGSGELFF. The CDR3 DNA reads TGCGCCAGCAGCTTAAGACAGGGATCCGGGGAGCTGTTTTTT.

The J gene is TRBJ1-2, the V gene TRBV5-6; perhaps TRBD1 as D (6 bases). Germline lookup yields CDR1 SGHDT and CDR2 YYEEEE. The CDR3 extends over 12 amino acids. The germline V and J ends were trimmed by 4 bases and 3 bases, with 7 bases remaining between them. Written as DNA, the CDR3 is TGTGCCAGCAGCCCAGGGGACTATGGCTACACCTTC. This codes for CASSPGDYGYTF.

This rearrangement joins TRBV11-2 to TRBJ2-2, with 7 nucleotides matching TRBD1. With V trimmed by 2 bases and J by 6 bases, 3 bases remained unmatched. The CDR3 has 14 residues. Germline V gene sequence: CDR1 SGHAT, CDR2 FQNNGV. The CDR3 loop is CASSLTGVPGELFF. The DNA for the CDR3 is TGTGCCAGCAGCTTAACAGGGGTTCCCGGGGAGCTGTTTTTT.

This clone came up once. The chain employs TRBV7-6 and TRBJ1-2, with 9 bases lining up with TRBD1. Germline CDR1 is SGHVS and CDR2 is FNYEAQ. V was pared by 5 bases and J by 9 bases, with 10 bases of the junction left unmatched. The CDR3 spans 14 residues. The CDR3 protein is CASSLTGGGDRYTF. The DNA for the CDR3 is TGTGCCAGCAGCCTCACAGGGGGCGGGGATCGCTACACCTTC.

The J gene is TRBJ2-6, the V gene TRBV5-1; 9 bases align to TRBD2. The length of the CDR3 is 18 residues. The germline CDR1 and CDR2 sequences are SGHRS and YFSETQ. The junction had 4 bases not matched to a gene; V was cut back by 0 bases and J by 0 bases. The CDR3 region has the DNA TGCGCCAGCAGCTTGGGTCTAGCGGGGAGCTCTGGGGCCAACGTCCTGACTTTC. This encodes CASSLGLAGSSGANVLTF.

The chain joins TRBV25-1 to TRBJ1-2; D is undetermined. The CDR3 has 16 residues. Germline CDR1 reads MGHDK; CDR2 reads SYGVNS. V dropped 4 bases and J dropped 8 bases, with 23 bases sitting between them. CDR3 region: CASSGPSEDDIYGYTF. The CDR3, as DNA: TGTGCCAGCAGTGGCCCCTCGGAGGACGATATATACGGCTACACCTTC.

The rearrangement uses TRBV9 and TRBJ2-3; TRBD2 agrees at 10 bases. The CDR3 loop spans 20 amino acids. V dropped 7 bases and J dropped 0; count of bases not matched to a gene: 20. CDR1 and CDR2 (germline): SGDLS, YYNGEE. CDR3 sequence reads: CASLPSGGPSFPQSTDTQYF. The CDR3 nucleotides are TGTGCCAGCCTCCCTAGCGGGGGACCCTCCTTCCCCCAGAGCACAGATACGCAGTATTTT. Drawing the rest from reference TRBV9 and TRBJ2-3, the complete variable domain is DSGVTQTPKHLITATGQRVTLRCSPRSGDLSVYWYQQSLDQGLQFLIQYYNGEERAKGNILERFSAQQFPDLHSELNLSSLELGDSALYFCASLPSGGPSFPQSTDTQYFGPGTRLTVL.

The V and J genes are TRBV5-4 and TRBJ2-7; D gene uncertain. The CDR3 extends over 15 amino acids. The V gene's germline CDR1 is SGHNT and CDR2 YYREEE (reference sequence). V lost 2 bases, J lost 2 bases, and 14 bases lay in between. CDR3 amino acids: CASSFFTVEPYEQYF. The CDR3 DNA sequence: TGTGCCAGCAGCTTCTTCACGGTGGAGCCCTACGAGCAGTACTTC.

The genes are TRBV7-6 and TRBJ1-1, with D perhaps matching TRBD1 (6 bases). In germline, CDR1 is SGHVS, CDR2 FNYEAQ. V lost 5 bases to trimming and J lost 0 bases, with 10 bases between them. This CDR3 has 14 residues. In DNA, the CDR3 is TGTGCCAGCAGCCGGACAGACTTGAACACTGAAGCTTTCTTT. Translation: CASSRTDLNTEAFF.

DNA for the CDR3: TGTGCCAGCAGTGCACGGTACCAAGAGACCCAGTACTTC. Translated: CASSARYQETQYF. The rearrangement uses TRBV2 and TRBJ2-5; D remains unclear. Trimming left V 4 bases short and J 0 bases short, with 6 bases between. Germline CDR1 is SNHLY and CDR2 is FYNNEI. The length of the CDR3 is 13 residues. The complete variable domain, with remaining parts taken from reference TRBV2 and TRBJ2-5, reads EPEVTQTPSHQVTQMGQEVILRCVPISNHLYFYWYRQILGQKVEFLVSFYNNEISEKSEIFDDQFSVERPDGSNFTLKIRSTKLEDSAMYFCASSARYQETQYFGPGTRLLVL.

The chain has TRBV5-4 and TRBJ1-2; weak D call: TRBD1 (5 bases). The V end was cut by 4 bases, the J end by 3 bases, with 13 bases between. This CDR3 is 14 amino acids long. Per germline, CDR1 SGHNT and CDR2 YYREEE (reference sequence). CDR3 sequence reads: CASSPGGQYYGYTF. The CDR3 DNA is TGTGCCAGCAGCCCGGGGGGTCAGTACTATGGCTACACCTTC.

This clone showed up just once. The V call is TRBV9, the J call TRBJ2-7; D not resolved. Germline CDR1 SGDLS, CDR2 YYNGEE. This CDR3 has 15 residues. Trimming cost V 4 bases and J 1 base, with 15 bases left between them. The CDR3 nucleotides are TGTGCCAGCAGCCCCGACATCGCACCGTCCTACGAGCAGTACTTC. As protein: CASSPDIAPSYEQYF.

The chain recombines TRBV4-1 with TRBJ1-6; D gene uncertain. Germline V gene sequence: CDR1 MGHRA, CDR2 YSYEKL. This CDR3 has 13 amino acids. With 1 base removed from V and 10 bases from J, the gap between germline ends came to 8 bases. The CDR3 nucleotides are TGCGCCAGCAGCCAAGCCGCCGGGTCACCCCTCCACTTT. Amino acids: CASSQAAGSPLHF.

V gene TRBV9 combines with J gene TRBJ1-4, with 7 bases aligning to TRBD1. The CDR3 is made up of 13 amino acids. The V gene's germline CDR1 is SGDLS and CDR2 YYNGEE. The J segment lost 4 bases and the V segment lost 5 bases, leaving 2 bases of the junction unmatched. CDR3 sequence reads: CASRGQRNEKLFF. CDR3 DNA: TGTGCCAGCAGGGGACAGCGTAATGAAAAACTGTTTTTT. The full variable domain, with the rest looked up from reference TRBV9 and TRBJ1-4, is DSGVTQTPKHLITATGQRVTLRCSPRSGDLSVYWYQQSLDQGLQFLIQYYNGEERAKGNILERFSAQQFPDLHSELNLSSLELGDSALYFCASRGQRNEKLFFGSGTQLSVL.

V usage is TRBV6-5 and J usage is TRBJ1-1, with 8 bases matching TRBD1. The germline V gene has CDR1 MNHEY and CDR2 SVGAGI. V trimming: 11 bases; J trimming: 5 bases; junction bases outside the gene matches: 13. This CDR3 has 14 residues. The CDR3 sequence is CASRGSRGQTEAFF. CDR3 coding DNA: TGTGCCTCCAGGGGGTCCAGGGGGCAGACTGAAGCTTTCTTT.

The rearrangement joins TRBV18 to TRBJ2-7, with TRBD1 as a possible D gene (6 bases). Germline V gene lookup returns CDR1 KGHSH and CDR2 LQKENI. This CDR3 spans 17 amino acids. Trimming removed 5 bases from V and 4 bases from J, with 24 bases in between. CDR3 region: CASSFTGSLASFYEQYF. DNA of the CDR3: TGTGCCAGCTCATTCACAGGGTCCTTGGCATCTTTTTACGAGCAGTACTTC.

The CDR3 here is CASSTYRGEDEKLFF. CDR3 sequence (DNA): TGCGCCAGCAGCACATACAGGGGGGAGGATGAAAAACTGTTTTTT. This sequence joins TRBV4-1 and TRBJ1-4; 8 bases fit TRBD1. This CDR3 is 15 amino acids long. The V and J ends lost 5 bases and 6 bases, in that order; junction bases with no gene match: 8. The germline V gene has CDR1 MGHRA and CDR2 YSYEKL.

The chain carries TRBV10-3 and TRBJ2-1, with TRBD1 identical over 7 bases. Germline V gene lookup returns CDR1 ENHRY and CDR2 SYGVKD. V gave up 3 bases and J gave up 2 bases; unmatched junction bases: 4. The length of the CDR3 is 15 residues. The CDR3 protein is CAISEETGTYNEQFF. DNA for the CDR3: TGTGCCATCAGTGAAGAGACAGGGACCTACAATGAGCAGTTCTTC.

The rearrangement uses TRBV5-1 and TRBJ1-2; a possible D gene is TRBD1 (6 bases). The germline CDR1 and CDR2 sequences are SGHRS and YFSETQ. CDR3 size: 14 residues. The V end was cut by 4 bases, the J end by 4 bases, with 14 bases between. The CDR3 reads CASSNRDEGYGYTF. The CDR3 DNA follows: TGCGCCAGCAGCAACAGGGATGAGGGCTATGGCTACACCTTC.

The chain employs TRBV19 and TRBJ2-1; D not certain. From germline, CDR1 is LNHDA and CDR2 SQIVND (reference sequence). Trimming cost V 5 bases and J 4 bases, with 12 bases left between them. The CDR3 consists of 14 residues. Here the CDR3 DNA reads TGTGCCAGTAGTTCCCTAGTTTTGTACAATGAGCAGTTCTTC. As protein: CASSSLVLYNEQFF.